This TCR beta chain was sequenced in a study of T cell responses to AZD1222 COVID-19 vaccine. With respect to this clone: The antigen remains undetermined.

Study conclusions and caveats: Increased Spike-specific TCR breadth and depth were observed after two AZD1222 doses.

Method: immunoSEQ multiplex PCR; TCRdb's copy keeps in-frame clones and lacks some. The profile shows around 150,000 clones, approximately 94% of them singletons. V lost 4 bases and J lost 3; bases outside the gene matches: 7. The CDR3 has 16 residues. Germline assignment: CDR1 SGDLS and CDR2 YYNGEE. The V call is TRBV9, the J call TRBJ2-2; 9 bases align to TRBD1. This sequence was found in an adult who received the AZD1222 COVID-19 vaccine. Source: peripheral blood, taken 28 days after the second AZD1222 dose. The CDR3 reads CASSLGTGLYTGELFF. As DNA, the CDR3 is TGTGCCAGCAGCCTGGGGACAGGGTTGTACACCGGGGAGCTGTTTTTT.